These 13 T cell receptor beta chains originate from one sample sequenced in a study of CXCR3-negative and CXCR3-positive naive CD8 T cells. With UMI labels, 5' RACE was used to prepare the TRB cDNA libraries. No DNA is given; TCRdb re-called the 5' RACE reads and lists each CDR3 protein once. The sample features under 60,000 distinct CDR3 sequences, with 0.55% to 0.6% in its top ten. General study points: CXCR3-expressing naive cells carried TRB CDR3s more hydrophobic than those of CXCR3-negative naive cells.

No antigen is known for these receptors. The source material was naive CXCR3+ CD8+ T cells from blood. Documented subset: CD45RO-CCR7+CD27+CD95- naive CD8+ T cells expressing CXCR3 (TNR3+). The receptor set was obtained from a human donor in good health. Some clones in this sample may be carry-over from other donors' samples.

This chain connects TRBV7-9 to TRBJ2-7. The CDR3 sequence is 13 residues long. The germline V gene encodes CDR1 SEHNR and CDR2 FQNEAQ (reference sequence). The CDR3 reads CASSLSGAYEQYF. The full variable domain, its missing parts supplied by reference TRBV7-9 and TRBJ2-7, is DTGVSQNPRHKITKRGQNVTFRCDPISEHNRLYWYRQTLGQGPEFLTYFQNEAQLEKSRLLSDRFSAERPKGSFSTLEIQRTEQGDSAMYLCASSLSGAYEQYFGPGTRLTVT.

The rearrangement joins TRBV2 to TRBJ2-1; TCRdb gives TRBD2 as the D gene, but with no DNA this cannot be confirmed. The CDR3 spans 14 residues. Germline V gene data show CDR1 as SNHLY and CDR2 as FYNNEI. The chain's CDR3 is CASSEMVGQIEQFF.

V gene TRBV12-3 or TRBV12-4 combines with J gene TRBJ2-1; the TCRdb D gene call, TRBD1, has no DNA to confirm it. The CDR3 length is 12 residues. This CDR3 is CASRTGPNEQFF.

The chain combines TRBV29-1 with TRBJ2-1; there is no DNA to check the TCRdb D call of TRBD2. This CDR3 comprises 14 residues. CDR1 is SQVTM, CDR2 ANQGSEA, per germline. The CDR3 is CSAWGGGDYNEQFF.

The rearrangement uses TRBV20-1 and TRBJ1-1; the TRBD1 assignment by TCRdb is unverifiable without DNA. This CDR3 has 13 amino acids. The germline CDR1 and CDR2 sequences are DFQATT and SNEGSKA (reference sequence). CDR3: CSALGGFGTEAFF.

V and J are TRBV12-3 or TRBV12-4 and TRBJ2-2. CDR3 size: 13 residues. The CDR3 protein is CASSGWGLQELFF.

The chain combines TRBV20-1 with TRBJ2-7; TCRdb outputs TRBD1, but without DNA this stays unchecked. In germline, CDR1 is DFQATT, CDR2 SNEGSKA (reference sequence). This CDR3 has 18 residues. Here the CDR3 reads CSARSRSEVWLDSYEQYF.

The chain has TRBV6-6 and TRBJ2-5; there is no DNA to check the TCRdb D call of TRBD1. This CDR3 region has 16 residues. Germline lookup yields CDR1 MNHNY and CDR2 SVGAGI (reference sequence). CDR3: CASSSGTGAFGETQYF.

The chain has TRBV4-3 and TRBJ2-1. The CDR3 is 13 amino acids. CDR1 LGHNA and CDR2 YSLEER come from the germline V gene. The CDR3 here is CDSNSDLDNEQFF.

The chain uses TRBV6-2 or TRBV6-3 and TRBJ2-1; without DNA, the TCRdb call of TRBD2 cannot be checked. The V gene's germline CDR1 is MNHEY and CDR2 SVGEGT. The CDR3 loop spans 16 amino acids. CDR3 in amino acids: CASRLITRKADNEQFF.

The gene calls are TRBV28 and TRBJ2-7; TCRdb's assignment of TRBD1 cannot be checked, as there is no DNA. In germline, CDR1 is MDHEN, CDR2 SYDVKM. The CDR3 has 14 amino acids. This CDR3 is CASSLLTGIYEQYF.

This rearrangement joins TRBV7-9 to TRBJ1-5. CDR1 is SEHNR, CDR2 FQNEAQ, per germline (reference sequence). The CDR3 consists of 12 residues. This chain's CDR3 is CASSSGGQPQHF.

This chain joins TRBV7-6 and TRBJ2-7; TCRdb outputs TRBD2, but without DNA this stays unchecked. Germline CDR1 and CDR2: SGHVS and FNYEAQ. The CDR3 covers 15 residues. CDR3: CASSLGGGPLYEQYF. Combining the CDR3 with reference TRBV7-6 and TRBJ2-7 gives the whole variable domain GAGVSQSPRYKVTKRGQDVALRCDPISGHVSLYWYRQALGQGPEFLTYFNYEAQQDKSGLPNDRFSAERPEGSISTLTIQRTEQRDSAMYRCASSLGGGPLYEQYFGPGTRLTVT.